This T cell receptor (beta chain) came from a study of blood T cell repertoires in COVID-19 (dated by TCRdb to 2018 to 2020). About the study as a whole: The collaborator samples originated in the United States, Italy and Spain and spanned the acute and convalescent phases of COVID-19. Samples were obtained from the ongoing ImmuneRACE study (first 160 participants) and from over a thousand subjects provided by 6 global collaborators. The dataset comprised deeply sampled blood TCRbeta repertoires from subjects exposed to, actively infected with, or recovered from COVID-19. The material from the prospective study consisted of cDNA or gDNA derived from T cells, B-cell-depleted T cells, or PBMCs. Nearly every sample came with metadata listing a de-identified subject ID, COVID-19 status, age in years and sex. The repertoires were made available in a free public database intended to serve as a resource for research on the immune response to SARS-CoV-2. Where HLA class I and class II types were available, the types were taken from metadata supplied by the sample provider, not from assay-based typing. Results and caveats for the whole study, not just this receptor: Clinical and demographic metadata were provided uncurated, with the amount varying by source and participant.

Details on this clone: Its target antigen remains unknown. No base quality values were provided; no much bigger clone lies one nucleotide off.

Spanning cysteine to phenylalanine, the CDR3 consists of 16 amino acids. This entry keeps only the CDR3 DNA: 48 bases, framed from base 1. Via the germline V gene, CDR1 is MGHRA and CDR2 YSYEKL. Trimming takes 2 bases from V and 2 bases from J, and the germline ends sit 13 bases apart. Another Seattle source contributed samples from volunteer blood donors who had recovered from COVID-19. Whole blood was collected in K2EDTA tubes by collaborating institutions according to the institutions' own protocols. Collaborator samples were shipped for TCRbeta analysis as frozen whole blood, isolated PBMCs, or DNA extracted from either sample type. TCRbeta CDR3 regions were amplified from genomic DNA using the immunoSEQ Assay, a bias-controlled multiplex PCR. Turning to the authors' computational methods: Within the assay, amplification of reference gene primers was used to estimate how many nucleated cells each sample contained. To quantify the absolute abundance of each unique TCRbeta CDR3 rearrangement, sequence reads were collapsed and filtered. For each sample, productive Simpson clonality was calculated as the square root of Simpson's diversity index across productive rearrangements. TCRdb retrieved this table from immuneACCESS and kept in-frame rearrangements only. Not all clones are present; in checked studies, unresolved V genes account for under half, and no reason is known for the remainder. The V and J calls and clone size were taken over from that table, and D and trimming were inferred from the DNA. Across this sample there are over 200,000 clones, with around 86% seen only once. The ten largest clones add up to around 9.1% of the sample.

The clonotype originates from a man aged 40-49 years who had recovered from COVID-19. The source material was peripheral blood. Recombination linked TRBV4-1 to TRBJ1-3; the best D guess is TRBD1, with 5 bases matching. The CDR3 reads CASSQPTRDTGNTIYF. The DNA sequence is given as TGCGCCAGCAGCCAACCCACCAGGGATACTGGAAACACCATATATTTT.